Shown below are 12 T cell receptor beta chains from a single sample sequenced in a study of neoadjuvant anti-PD-1 for oral cavity cancer. Sequencing used immunoSEQ multiplex PCR; TCRdb keeps in-frame clones, though not all of them. The table records around 17,000 clones, 67% of them present only once. Sequences were derived from PBMCs, sampled before nivolumab (anti-PD-1) treatment. The receptors were sampled from a person aged 35 to 85 with oral cavity squamous cell carcinoma.

CDR3 sequence: CASRGQPQETQYF. As DNA, the CDR3 is TGTGCCAGCAGGGGACAGCCGCAGGAGACCCAGTACTTC. This chain joins TRBV2 and TRBJ2-5; 7 nucleotides agree with TRBD1. Unmatched junction bases numbered 6, after V lost 6 bases and J lost 5 bases. The CDR3 covers 13 residues. Germline CDR1 and CDR2: SNHLY and FYNNEI.

This clone was seen a few times. The genes are TRBV7-6 and TRBJ2-5, with TRBD2 matching over 10 bases. CDR3 size: 16 residues. V shed 6 bases, J shed 1 base, and the junction held 8 bases outside the gene matches. Germline V gives CDR1 SGHVS, CDR2 FNYEAQ. Here the CDR3 DNA reads TGTGCCAGCAGTACAGGGGCTAGCGGGAGCCAAGAGACCCAGTACTTC. This sequence encodes CASSTGASGSQETQYF.

The J gene is TRBJ2-7, the V gene TRBV9; D is unresolved. Trimming removed 0 bases from V and 0 bases from J, with 7 bases in between. The CDR3 sequence is 14 residues long. Germline CDR1 reads SGDLS; CDR2 reads YYNGEE. DNA for the CDR3: TGTGCCAGCAGCGTAGTTCCTAGCTCCTACGAGCAGTACTTC. Translating it yields CASSVVPSSYEQYF. Supplemented by reference TRBV9 and TRBJ2-7, the full variable domain reads DSGVTQTPKHLITATGQRVTLRCSPRSGDLSVYWYQQSLDQGLQFLIQYYNGEERAKGNILERFSAQQFPDLHSELNLSSLELGDSALYFCASSVVPSSYEQYFGPGTRLTVT.

The chain uses TRBV9 and TRBJ1-2; 9 bases match TRBD1. Germline V gene sequence: CDR1 SGDLS, CDR2 YYNGEE. The junction had 10 bases not matched to a gene; V was cut back by 3 bases and J by 7 bases. The CDR3 consists of 15 residues. In nucleotides, the CDR3 is TGTGCCAGCAGCGGAACAGGGGGCGCTGGTTCTGGCTACACCTTC. Amino acids: CASSGTGGAGSGYTF.

There are a few counts of this clone. The chain couples TRBV10-1 to TRBJ1-1, with D perhaps TRBD1 (5 bases). This CDR3 spans 12 amino acids. V dropped 6 bases and J dropped 8 bases, with 13 bases sitting between them. Germline V CDR1 and CDR2: WNHNN, SYGVQD (reference sequence). CDR3 amino acids: CASRPPHREAFF. The CDR3, as DNA: TGCGCCAGCAGACCCCCACACAGGGAAGCTTTCTTT.

The CDR3 DNA sequence: TGTGCCAGCCAATTAGATAGCAATCAGCCCCAGCATTTT. It codes for CASQLDSNQPQHF. This chain connects TRBV2 to TRBJ1-5; no definite D call. The CDR3 consists of 13 residues. CDR1 and CDR2 (germline): SNHLY, FYNNEI. V dropped 8 bases and J dropped 0 bases, with 8 bases sitting between them.

This chain joins TRBV28 and TRBJ1-2; no clear D gene. The germline gives CDR1 MDHEN, CDR2 SYDVKM. V was pared by 2 bases and J by 4 bases, with 8 bases between. The CDR3 totals 13 residues. CDR3 residues: CASSLPWTYGYTF. CDR3 coding DNA: TGTGCCAGCAGTTTACCCTGGACCTATGGCTACACCTTC.

This chain joins TRBV6-1 and TRBJ2-3; the D is unclear. V was pared by 3 bases and J by 1 base, with 11 bases between. Germline-derived CDR1 and CDR2 are MNHNS and SASEGT. The CDR3 spans 15 residues. The CDR3 protein is CASSERRIGTDTQYF. For the CDR3, the DNA is TGTGCCAGCAGTGAGAGGAGAATAGGCACAGATACGCAGTATTTT.

The chain employs TRBV28 and TRBJ2-2; D is unclear. CDR1 MDHEN and CDR2 SYDVKM come from the germline V gene. CDR3 length: 14 residues. With 8 bases removed from V and 0 bases from J, the gap between germline ends came to 10 bases. CDR3 in DNA: TGTGCCAGCGAAGGCTTCGCGAACACCGGGGAGCTGTTTTTT. This encodes CASEGFANTGELFF.

The genes are TRBV7-9 and TRBJ2-5; possibly TRBD1 or TRBD2 for D (5 bases each). Germline V CDR1 and CDR2: SEHNR, FQNEAQ (reference sequence). V dropped 5 bases and J dropped 5 bases, with 18 bases sitting between them. The CDR3 spans 15 residues. The CDR3 loop is CASSPRLAREETQYF. The CDR3 nucleotides are TGTGCCAGCAGCCCCAGGTTGGCCAGGGAGGAGACCCAGTACTTC.

The V and J genes are TRBV12-5 and TRBJ1-2, with D maybe TRBD1 (6 bases). The germline V gene has CDR1 LGHNT and CDR2 FRNRAP. V was cut by 2 bases and J by 5 bases, with 18 bases left in between. This CDR3 is 16 amino acids long. The CDR3 DNA follows: TGTGCTAGTGGTTTGACCGGACAGATCCTAGTGTATGGCTACACCTTC. Translated: CASGLTGQILVYGYTF.

The V and J genes are TRBV9 and TRBJ2-1; D is uncertain. The CDR3 loop spans 11 amino acids. Germline lookup yields CDR1 SGDLS and CDR2 YYNGEE. Trimming stripped 0 bases from V and 10 bases from J, with 5 bases between. Written as DNA, the CDR3 is TGTGCCAGCAGCGTAGGTACAGAGCAGTTCTTC. This translates into CASSVGTEQFF. Drawing the rest from reference TRBV9 and TRBJ2-1, the complete variable domain is DSGVTQTPKHLITATGQRVTLRCSPRSGDLSVYWYQQSLDQGLQFLIQYYNGEERAKGNILERFSAQQFPDLHSELNLSSLELGDSALYFCASSVGTEQFFGPGTRLTVL.